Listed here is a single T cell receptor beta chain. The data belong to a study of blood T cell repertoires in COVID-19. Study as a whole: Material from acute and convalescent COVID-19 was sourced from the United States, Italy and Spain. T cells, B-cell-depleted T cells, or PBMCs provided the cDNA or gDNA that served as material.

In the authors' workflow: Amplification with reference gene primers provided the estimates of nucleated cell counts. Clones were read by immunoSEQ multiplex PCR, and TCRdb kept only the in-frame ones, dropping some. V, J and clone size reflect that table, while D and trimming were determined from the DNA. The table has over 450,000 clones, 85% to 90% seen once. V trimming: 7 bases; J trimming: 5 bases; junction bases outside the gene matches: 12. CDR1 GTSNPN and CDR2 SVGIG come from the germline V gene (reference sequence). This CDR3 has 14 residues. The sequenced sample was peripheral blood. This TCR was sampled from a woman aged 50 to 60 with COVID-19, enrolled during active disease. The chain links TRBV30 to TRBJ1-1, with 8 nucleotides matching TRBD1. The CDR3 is CASTTGAVLTEAFF. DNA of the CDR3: TGTGCCTCAACGACAGGGGCCGTCCTTACTGAAGCTTTCTTT.